A single sample gave rise to the 10 T cell receptor beta chains below, sequenced in a study of HIV-infected patients and healthy controls. Alpha and beta constant-region primers primed reverse transcription of around 500 ng RNA. Alpha and beta chain libraries were made separately by chain-specific third strand synthesis with multiplexing indices. TCRdb analysed the 5' RACE reads with MiXCR anew, one entry per CDR3 protein. The data show 20,000 to 30,000 distinct CDR3 sequences, roughly 8.7% seen once. No cell fractionation was done, so the repertoire covers all unsorted peripheral blood T cells. Material for sequencing was blood. These receptors came from an adult in good health.

This clonotype was picked up a small number of times. The gene calls are TRBV20-1 and TRBJ1-5; D is uncertain. The CDR3 loop spans 14 amino acids. Deletions cut 4 bases from V and 3 bases from J, with 13 bases between. Germline V lookup: CDR1 DFQATT, CDR2 SNEGSKA (reference sequence). The chain's CDR3 is CSAIRDPNNQPQHF. Written as DNA, the CDR3 is TGCAGTGCTATAAGGGATCCCAACAATCAGCCCCAGCATTTT.

This clonotype was recorded a few times. This chain uses TRBV5-1 with TRBJ2-3; the D gene is possibly TRBD2 (5 bases). The germline CDR1 and CDR2 sequences are SGHRS and YFSETQ. Trimming took off 6 bases at V and 5 bases at J, with 13 bases between the two ends. This CDR3 region has 13 residues. CDR3 DNA sequence: TGCGCCAGCAAGGTATTAGAGGGAGATACGCAGTATTTT. Protein: CASKVLEGDTQYF.

This clonotype was picked up a small number of times. The chain links TRBV7-9 to TRBJ2-1, with TRBD1 matching 10 bases. Germline V CDR1 and CDR2: SEHNR, FQNEAQ (reference sequence). V dropped 1 base and J dropped 9; count of bases not matched to a gene: 15. CDR3 length: 18 residues. The CDR3 protein is CASSLVLMLTGGFGEQFF. CDR3 nucleotides: TGTGCCAGCAGCTTAGTTCTAATGTTGACAGGGGGCTTTGGTGAGCAGTTCTTC.

In this sample, this clonotype turned up many times. J is TRBJ2-3 and V is TRBV3-1; TRBD2 aligns across 10 bases. Looked up from germline, CDR1 is LGHDT and CDR2 is YNNKEL (reference sequence). After removal of 1 base from V and 2 bases from J, the junction contained 3 bases not matched to a gene. CDR3 length equals 16 residues. For the CDR3, the DNA is TGTGCCAGCAGCCAAGGGACTAGCGGAAACACAGATACGCAGTATTTT. It yields the protein CASSQGTSGNTDTQYF.

This clonotype was observed a handful of times. V is TRBV11-1 and J is TRBJ1-1, with D uncertain. Trimming took off 5 bases at V and 3 bases at J, with 10 bases between the two ends. The germline V gene encodes CDR1 SGHAT and CDR2 FQDESV (reference sequence). The CDR3 is 13 residues long. The DNA for the CDR3 is TGTGCCAGCAGCACACACATAGACACTGAAGCTTTCTTT. Residues: CASSTHIDTEAFF.

In its sample, this clonotype was seen many times. J is TRBJ1-5 and V is TRBV6-6; D might be TRBD1 (5 bases). From germline, CDR1 is MNHNY and CDR2 SVGAGI (reference sequence). The CDR3 is made up of 15 amino acids. The chain's CDR3 is CAVRSGKTGNQPQHF. The CDR3 coding sequence is TGTGCAGTTAGGTCAGGGAAGACGGGCAATCAGCCCCAGCATTTT.

This clonotype was seen many times. The chain carries TRBV5-6 and TRBJ1-1; the D gene is possibly TRBD1 (5 bases). The CDR3 is 14 amino acids. Trimming took off 4 bases at V and 2 bases at J, with 12 bases between the two ends. Per the germline V gene, CDR1 is SGHDT and CDR2 is YYEEEE. CDR3 bases: TGTGCCAGCAGCCCTGACAGCCTCAACACTGAAGCTTTCTTT. Translated: CASSPDSLNTEAFF.

This clonotype was observed many times. The chain recombines TRBV11-2 with TRBJ2-3; 7 nucleotides align to TRBD2. Germline V CDR1 and CDR2: SGHAT, FQNNGV. The V segment lost 5 bases and the J segment 1 base; nucleotides outside the gene matches: 9. The CDR3 contains 16 residues. CDR3 sequence reads: CASSPGGGVRTDTQYF. The CDR3 bases are TGTGCCAGCAGCCCGGGGGGAGGGGTCCGCACAGATACGCAGTATTTT.

This clonotype was counted ten times or more. The chain links TRBV5-5 to TRBJ2-3; 10 bases are a match to TRBD1. The CDR3 runs to 15 residues. Germline CDR1 reads SGHKS; CDR2 reads YYEKEE (reference sequence). With V trimmed by 4 bases and J by 4 bases, 6 bases remained unmatched. This CDR3 is CASSPGDRGADTQYF. CDR3 nucleotide sequence: TGTGCCAGCAGCCCCGGGGACAGGGGCGCAGATACGCAGTATTTT.

This clonotype was seen ten or more times. The chain carries TRBV6-2 or TRBV6-3 and TRBJ1-5, with 7 bases fitting TRBD1. The germline gives CDR1 MNHEY, CDR2 SVGEGT. V lost 0 bases to trimming and J lost 7 bases; unmatched junction nucleotides: 3. This CDR3 contains 14 residues. CDR3: CASSYSGGGQPQHF. CDR3 DNA: TGTGCCAGCAGTTACTCAGGGGGCGGCCAGCCCCAGCATTTT.